One T cell receptor (beta chain) is described in this entry. This specimen comes from a study of shared clonotypes between healthy human individuals. Per the study methods: For the immunoSEQ data, sequences were junction-only without quality scores, so filtering differed. The data were produced by immunoSEQ multiplex PCR, yet TCRdb's version contains in-frame clones alone and is incomplete. V and J calls and clone size follow that table, whereas D and trimming were derived from the DNA. The sample records more than 1 million clones, around three quarters being singletons. Germline V gene data show CDR1 as MDHEN and CDR2 as SYDVKM. Germline trimming cut 7 bases from V and 2 bases from J; bases unmatched to any gene: 6. This CDR3 is built from 14 residues.

The chain employs TRBV28 and TRBJ1-2; TRBD1 aligns across 8 bases. Sample: memory CD4+ T cells from PBMCs. Subset meaning: CD45RA-negative fraction. The clonotype comes from a man aged 18 to 35 in good health. Some clones in this sample may be carry-over from other donors' samples. The CDR3 protein is CASTQGQENYGYTF. The CDR3 DNA reads as TGTGCCAGCACTCAGGGACAGGAAAACTATGGCTACACCTTC.